This record concerns one T cell receptor beta chain sequence. Antigen unknown. Measured with immunoSEQ multiplex PCR; TCRdb has only the in-frame clones, and not every one. The sample includes 90,000 to 120,000 clones, roughly 90% of them seen just once. The entry originates in a study of T cell responses to AZD1222 COVID-19 vaccine. Study at large: Second doses that came at about 4 or about 12 weeks were put together.

General study findings and limits: Donor demographics were predominantly white British with a female majority; clonal diversity may be underestimated. Baseline seropositivity characterized only a handful of AZD1222 recipients.

The CDR3 is 16 amino acids. The germline V and J ends were trimmed by 3 bases and 7 bases, with 18 bases remaining between them. Per the germline V gene, CDR1 is KGHSH and CDR2 is LQKENI. J is TRBJ2-2 and V is TRBV18; the D is unclear. This clonotype originated in an adult in good health. Sequenced material: peripheral blood, taken on day 0 of AZD1222 vaccination. The CDR3 sequence is CASSPEWAPIGGELFF. CDR3 nucleotides: TGTGCCAGCTCACCCGAGTGGGCACCCATAGGCGGGGAGCTGTTTTTT.